This TCR beta chain was sequenced during a study of PD-1 blockade in classical Hodgkin lymphoma. General study results and limits: With respect to the repertoire differences, their causes, possibly disease activity or prior therapy, remain undefined. Complete responders started with a diversity level that resembled newly diagnosed patients at baseline.

From germline, CDR1 is MNHEY and CDR2 SVGAGI. The V end lost 4 bases, the J end lost 7 bases, and 7 bases lay between the germline ends. This CDR3 has 11 amino acids. This table comes from immunoSEQ multiplex PCR, and its TCRdb copy is limited to in-frame clones, with some not included. Seen here are some 23,000 clones, 69% observed once, and the top ten hold more than 3%. In the case of this clone: The target antigen is unknown.

Every single patient, without exception, relapsed after autologous stem cell transplantation, and brentuximab vedotin exposure varied. Reported best responses ranged across complete response, partial response or progressive disease. J is TRBJ1-1 and V is TRBV6-5; TRBD1 is a possible D gene (5 bases). Sequencing used peripheral blood mononuclear cells (PBMCs), obtained at baseline. The TCR comes from a human donor with classical Hodgkin lymphoma. The CDR3 sequence is CASSWQGEAFF. The CDR3 nucleotides read TGTGCCAGCAGTTGGCAGGGTGAAGCTTTCTTT.